This T cell receptor beta chain came from a study of STAT5B mutations in CD4+ large granular lymphocyte leukemia. CDR3 size: 15 residues. Germline V CDR1 and CDR2: SNHLY, FYNNEI. Trimming at V came to 4 bases and at J to 4 bases, leaving 6 bases not matched to a gene. Method: immunoSEQ multiplex PCR; TCRdb's copy keeps in-frame clones and lacks some. The table has 40,000 to 45,000 clones, 81% seen once. On this clone: The antigen is undetermined.

Study-wide points: Top patient clones used TRBV06 genes more often: 8/27 versus 2/35 in controls. CD4-sorted patient repertoires seemed more clonal than healthy CD4+ repertoires.

The sample comprised CD4+ T cells from blood buffy coats. The chain joins TRBV2 to TRBJ2-3, with 9 nucleotides matching TRBD2. The sequence derives from a human donor in good health. The CDR3 DNA is TGTGCCAGCAGTGGCCTAGCGGGGAGGCCAGATACGCAGTATTTT. Its translation is CASSGLAGRPDTQYF. Based on the CDR3 plus reference TRBV2 and TRBJ2-3, the full variable domain is EPEVTQTPSHQVTQMGQEVILRCVPISNHLYFYWYRQILGQKVEFLVSFYNNEISEKSEIFDDQFSVERPDGSNFTLKIRSTKLEDSAMYFCASSGLAGRPDTQYFGPGTRLTVL.